This T cell receptor beta chain was recovered during a study of blood T cell repertoires in COVID-19. On the study more broadly: Specimens from acute and convalescent COVID-19 originated in the United States, Italy and Spain.

Per the study methods: Counts of nucleated cells, estimated from reference gene primer amplification, were obtained. Profiling relied on immunoSEQ multiplex PCR, and the TCRdb table lists in-frame clones only, not all of them. The D gene and trimming were derived from the DNA, and the V and J assignments and clone size from that table. This table holds some 240,000 clones, 84% found once. V was shortened by 4 bases and J by 0 bases, with 16 bases between the two germline ends. The germline gives CDR1 SGHTS, CDR2 YDEGEE. The CDR3 runs to 16 residues. This clone came up a few times. This receptor was obtained from a man between 45 and 60 years old with active or convalescent COVID-19. V and J are TRBV5-8 and TRBJ1-1; no firm D call. The sample was peripheral blood. CDR3 sequence (DNA): TGTGCCAGCAGCCCTGGGCAGATCCCGGTGAACACTGAAGCTTTCTTT. Its translation: CASSPGQIPVNTEAFF.